This entry lists 24 T cell receptor beta chains sequenced from one sample in a study of T cells after yellow fever vaccination. MiXCR was run by TCRdb on the 5' RACE reads, yielding one entry per CDR3 protein. Among 450,000 to 650,000 distinct CDR3 sequences listed, roughly 22% were seen once. Sample: PBMCs, taken more than 20 days after the first yellow fever vaccination. Every receptor here comes from a man aged 18 to 29 who received the YFV17D yellow fever vaccine.

This chain joins TRBV14 and TRBJ2-5; possibly TRBD2 for D (5 bases). CDR1 and CDR2 (germline): SGHDN, FVKESK. The CDR3 length is 14 residues. V was cut by 0 bases and J by 7 bases, with 12 bases left in between. The CDR3 spells CASSQDLRAGTQYF. In DNA form, the CDR3 reads TGTGCCAGCAGCCAAGATCTGAGGGCGGGGACCCAGTACTTC.

The chain couples TRBV19 to TRBJ2-1; 7 bases fit TRBD2. The CDR3 loop spans 16 amino acids. Germline V gene sequence: CDR1 LNHDA, CDR2 SQIVND (reference sequence). The junction had 11 bases not matched to a gene; V was cut back by 6 bases and J by 3 bases. The chain's CDR3 is CASSPRGGGNYNEQFF. CDR3 coding DNA: TGTGCCAGTAGCCCTAGGGGCGGGGGTAACTACAATGAGCAGTTCTTC.

The V and J genes are TRBV4-3 and TRBJ2-3; 7 positions match TRBD1. CDR1 is LGHNA, CDR2 YSLEER, per germline. The CDR3 is 17 amino acids. V lost 4 bases and J lost 4; bases outside the gene matches: 14. DNA of the CDR3: TGCGCCAGCAGCCCAGCGATGACAGGGATGCTGGCAGATACGCAGTATTTT. Protein product: CASSPAMTGMLADTQYF.

This clonotype was counted a few times. The chain links TRBV9 to TRBJ1-1, with unresolved D. V was shortened by 0 bases and J by 0 bases, with 9 bases between the two germline ends. The CDR3 extends over 15 amino acids. Germline loops: CDR1 SGDLS, CDR2 YYNGEE. The CDR3 DNA sequence: TGTGCCAGCAGCGTAGAGGCAGCCATGAACACTGAAGCTTTCTTT. This sequence encodes CASSVEAAMNTEAFF.

This clonotype was seen a few times. The V call is TRBV12-3 or TRBV12-4, the J call TRBJ1-5; D possibly corresponds to TRBD1 (6 bases). V lost 6 bases to trimming and J lost 5 bases, with 11 bases between them. This CDR3 is 13 amino acids long. CDR3 in amino acids: CASRAQGYQPQHF. The CDR3 DNA follows: TGTGCCAGCAGGGCCCAGGGGTATCAGCCCCAGCATTTT.

V gene TRBV29-1 combines with J gene TRBJ2-7; 8 nucleotides match TRBD1. Germline CDR1 and CDR2: SQVTM and ANQGSEA. J gave up 2 bases and V 1 base, and 7 bases lay outside the gene matches. The CDR3 is made up of 15 amino acids. The CDR3 sequence is CSVEGPGQGPYEQYF. The CDR3 nucleotides are TGCAGCGTTGAAGGTCCCGGACAGGGACCCTACGAGCAGTACTTC.

This chain joins TRBV5-1 and TRBJ1-1; 8 positions agree with TRBD1. Germline trimming cut 6 bases from V and 5 bases from J; bases unmatched to any gene: 9. This CDR3 contains 14 residues. CDR1 and CDR2 from the germline V gene are SGHRS and YFSETQ. The DNA of the CDR3 is TGCGCCAGCACGGAGACAGGGGCTGAGACTGAAGCTTTCTTT. Translated, it gives CASTETGAETEAFF.

V and J are TRBV7-6 and TRBJ1-5; 7 bases are shared with TRBD1. Germline V gene data show CDR1 as SGHVS and CDR2 as FNYEAQ. CDR3 length: 15 amino acids. Trimming removed 1 base from V and 6 bases from J; junction bases left unmatched: 6. Here the CDR3 reads CASSLVAGGSQPQHF. CDR3 bases: TGTGCCAGCAGCTTAGTGGCAGGGGGGAGTCAGCCCCAGCATTTT.

This sequence joins TRBV20-1 and TRBJ2-5, with D hard to call. CDR3 length equals 12 residues. Germline values: CDR1 DFQATT, CDR2 SNEGSKA (reference sequence). The V and J ends lost 2 bases and 2 bases respectively, with 6 bases between them. Here the CDR3 reads CSARSVQETQYF. The CDR3 bases are TGCAGTGCTAGATCGGTTCAAGAGACCCAGTACTTC.

This clonotype has a handful of counts. V is TRBV7-9 and J is TRBJ2-1; 9 bases are a match to TRBD1. Trimming removed 3 bases from V and 9 bases from J; junction bases left unmatched: 9. This CDR3 is built from 15 residues. From germline, CDR1 is SEHNR and CDR2 FQNEAQ (reference sequence). CDR3 loop: CASSFGTGIWSEQFF. In DNA, the CDR3 is TGTGCCAGCAGCTTTGGGACAGGGATTTGGAGTGAGCAGTTCTTC.

V usage is TRBV4-3 and J usage is TRBJ1-4; D gene ambiguous. The CDR3 spans 13 residues. Germline assignment: CDR1 LGHNA and CDR2 YSLEER. The germline V and J ends were trimmed by 0 bases and 8 bases, with 7 bases remaining between them. The CDR3 loop reads CASSQDRREKLFF. CDR3 bases: TGCGCCAGCAGCCAAGATAGGCGGGAAAAACTGTTTTTT.

The chain has TRBV20-1 and TRBJ2-2; D unclear. V was trimmed by 0 bases and J by 2 bases, leaving 4 bases between them. The CDR3 has 13 amino acids. CDR1 DFQATT and CDR2 SNEGSKA come from the germline V gene (reference sequence). The CDR3 spells CSAREANTGELFF. Written as DNA, the CDR3 is TGCAGTGCTAGAGAAGCTAACACCGGGGAGCTGTTTTTT.

The chain carries TRBV4-3 and TRBJ1-3, with D possibly TRBD1 on 5 matching bases. There are 15 residues in the CDR3. The germline V and J ends were trimmed by 0 bases and 4 bases, with 10 bases remaining between them. Germline CDR1 is LGHNA and CDR2 is YSLEER. The CDR3 sequence: CASSQDPGWGNTIYF. CDR3 coding DNA: TGCGCCAGCAGCCAAGATCCAGGGTGGGGAAACACCATATATTTT.

This clonotype has a count of ten or more. The genes are TRBV6-2 or TRBV6-3 and TRBJ2-5, with no clear D. CDR3 size: 15 residues. CDR1 and CDR2 (germline): MNHEY, SVGEGT. The V gene lost 3 bases and the J gene lost 0 bases, with 11 bases spanning the gap. CDR3 residues: CASSYNVLDQETQYF. The CDR3 DNA reads as TGTGCCAGCAGTTATAACGTCCTAGACCAAGAGACCCAGTACTTC.

This clonotype has just a few counts. The chain combines TRBV30 with TRBJ1-2, with 7 bases matching TRBD1. This CDR3 spans 14 amino acids. Trimming took 4 bases from V and 0 from J; bases not matched to a gene: 5. Germline CDR1 is GTSNPN and CDR2 is SVGIG (reference sequence). Here the CDR3 reads CAWTEGATNYGYTF. For the CDR3, the DNA is TGTGCCTGGACAGAGGGGGCAACTAACTATGGCTACACCTTC.

This clonotype was observed many times. The genes are TRBV7-2 and TRBJ2-3; tentatively, D is TRBD1 (5 bases). The V gene lost 2 bases and the J gene lost 2 bases, with 17 bases spanning the gap. The CDR3 covers 17 residues. CDR1 and CDR2 (germline): SGHTA, FQGNSA. The CDR3 protein is CASSLFGADSPTDTQYF. The CDR3 DNA reads TGTGCCAGCAGCTTATTTGGGGCAGACTCCCCCACAGATACGCAGTATTTT.

This rearrangement joins TRBV6-2 or TRBV6-3 to TRBJ2-7; the D gene could be TRBD1 or TRBD2 (5 bases each). The V and J ends lost 4 bases and 3 bases respectively, with 10 bases between them. This CDR3 comprises 13 residues. From germline, CDR1 is MNHEY and CDR2 SVGEGT. The CDR3: CASSWDDFYEQYV. CDR3 bases: TGTGCCAGCAGTTGGGACGATTTCTACGAGCAGTACGTC.

This clonotype showed up just a few times. CDR3 DNA sequence: TGTGCCAGCAGTGTTGGACTAGTAGGCACAGATACGCAGTATTTT. Protein product: CASSVGLVGTDTQYF. The genes are TRBV12-3 or TRBV12-4 and TRBJ2-3; 7 bases match TRBD2. This CDR3 has 15 amino acids. V dropped 5 bases and J dropped 1; count of bases not matched to a gene: 6.

This clonotype was seen a handful of times. V usage is TRBV18 and J usage is TRBJ1-2; D remains unclear. Germline assignment: CDR1 KGHSH and CDR2 LQKENI. The CDR3 is 13 residues long. With 8 bases removed from V and 6 bases from J, the gap between germline ends came to 16 bases. The CDR3 nucleotides read TGTGCCAGCCGAGTGGCGACGAGGGATGGCTACACCTTC. Translation: CASRVATRDGYTF.

V is TRBV12-3 or TRBV12-4 and J is TRBJ2-5, with D unclear. V was shortened by 3 bases and J by 7 bases, with 12 bases between the two germline ends. The CDR3 is 13 residues long. CDR3 coding DNA: TGTGCCAGCAGTTTTCCGCGTCGACGGACCCAGTACTTC. This gives the protein CASSFPRRRTQYF.

The CDR3: CASGPLFLETQYF. In DNA, the CDR3 is TGTGCCAGCGGCCCTCTGTTCCTAGAGACCCAGTACTTC. The chain joins TRBV5-8 to TRBJ2-5; D not certain. The germline CDR1 and CDR2 sequences are SGHTS and YDEGEE. The CDR3 spans 13 residues. Trimming removed 7 bases from V and 4 bases from J, with 14 bases in between.

The rearrangement joins TRBV4-1 to TRBJ2-1; 7 nucleotides match TRBD1. This CDR3 is 15 amino acids long. The germline V gene has CDR1 MGHRA and CDR2 YSYEKL. The ends lost 1 base at V and 6 bases at J; junction bases unmatched: 6. The CDR3 loop reads CASSQVQGSLNEQFF. As DNA, the CDR3 is TGCGCCAGCAGCCAAGTACAGGGGTCCCTCAATGAGCAGTTCTTC.

The chain links TRBV7-9 to TRBJ2-3; 8 bases map to TRBD1. CDR1 and CDR2 from the germline V gene are SEHNR and FQNEAQ (reference sequence). The V and J ends lost 6 bases and 2 bases, in that order; junction bases with no gene match: 4. The CDR3 contains 14 residues. The CDR3 DNA follows: TGTGCCAGCAGTCAGGGGGCGACCACAGATACGCAGTATTTT. Amino acid sequence: CASSQGATTDTQYF.

The V and J genes are TRBV7-8 and TRBJ2-4, with unresolved D. CDR3 length: 13 amino acids. Germline CDR1 reads SGHVS; CDR2 reads FQNEAQ. V was clipped by 1 base and J by 8 bases, with 9 bases between them. Here the CDR3 reads CASSLGGRDIQYF. CDR3 DNA sequence: TGTGCCAGCAGCTTAGGCGGACGGGACATTCAGTACTTC.